This T cell receptor (beta chain) derives from a study of Graves' ophthalmopathy and Graves' hyperthyroidism. Germline CDR1 MDHEN, CDR2 SYDVKM. The CDR3 length is 15 residues. The ends lost 1 base at V and 2 bases at J; junction bases unmatched: 3. Using RNA transcripts, the TCR beta CDR3 regions were amplified. Second-round multiplex PCR came after first-round RT-PCR with HTBI primers. TCRdb re-derived calls from the multiplex PCR reads in MiXCR, one entry per CDR3 protein. The sample lists 150,000 or so distinct CDR3 sequences; roughly two fifths were seen once. The sample holds many counts of this clonotype.

This sequence originates from a young man with Graves' ophthalmopathy. The chain joins TRBV28 to TRBJ2-5, with 8 bases fitting TRBD1. Material for sequencing was peripheral blood. The CDR3 nucleotides read TGTGCCAGCAGTTTATCAGGGGGCCGTCAAGAGACCCAGTACTTC. This codes for CASSLSGGRQETQYF.